This paragraph reports one TCR beta chain. This entry belongs to a study of technical replicates of blood from a handful of donors. Clones were sequenced by immunoSEQ multiplex PCR, and TCRdb holds only the in-frame ones, with some missing. This sample has about 82,000 clones, with 95% to 96% found just once. Germline CDR1 reads LGHNA; CDR2 reads YSLEER. The ends were cut back, 0 bases at V and 4 bases at J, with 12 bases in the middle. The CDR3 sequence is 15 residues long. Material: T cells isolated from PBMCs. The sequence was collected from a human donor in good health. The chain uses TRBV4-3 and TRBJ1-1, with D possibly TRBD1 on 6 matching bases. The CDR3 nucleotides are TGCGCCAGCAGCCAAGATCTGGGGACAAGCACTGAAGCTTTCTTT. It translates to CASSQDLGTSTEAFF.